These T cell receptor beta chains were read from a single sample in a study of T cell changes during pregnancy in multiple sclerosis. The protocol was immunoSEQ multiplex PCR, while the TCRdb copy is restricted to in-frame clones and leaves out a portion. The sample has approximately 50,000 clones, 85% to 95% seen once. The material was CD4+ T cells from peripheral blood mononuclear cells, obtained after pregnancy. Source of these receptors: a female donor in good health, enrolled as a control in a pregnancy study. The CDR3 runs from the conserved cysteine through the conserved F or W. A D gene is named only where the DNA matches it firmly. The size of a clone is reported for some rows only, either as once, few or many, or as a class for expanded clones.

CDR3 | DNA | J | length | size | D | V
CATTIGGDYGYTF | TGTGCCACCACCATTGGAGGGGACTATGGCTACACCTTC | TRBJ1-2 | 13 | NA | NA | TRBV15
CASSPGQGPYEQYF | TGTGCCAGCAGTCCCGGACAGGGGCCCTACGAGCAGTACTTC | TRBJ2-7 | 14 | NA | TRBD1 | TRBV28
CASSVQGEGEQFF | TGTGCCAGCAGTGTACAGGGGGAGGGTGAGCAGTTCTTC | TRBJ2-1 | 13 | NA | NA | TRBV6-1
CASSVPGSSGEQFF | TGTGCCAGCAGCGTTCCCGGCTCGTCGGGTGAGCAGTTCTTC | TRBJ2-1 | 14 | NA | NA | TRBV9
CASSILAGVATGELFF | TGCGCCAGCAGCATTTTAGCGGGAGTTGCCACCGGGGAGCTGTTTTTT | TRBJ2-2 | 16 | once | TRBD2 | TRBV5-1
CAWSGASYNSPLHF | TGTGCCTGGAGTGGGGCCTCCTATAATTCACCCCTCCACTTT | TRBJ1-6 | 14 | NA | NA | TRBV30
CASSISVMDTEAFF | TGTGCCAGCAGCATCTCAGTGATGGACACTGAAGCTTTCTTT | TRBJ1-1 | 14 | NA | NA | TRBV7-2
CASSPAIGAGRFGDYTF | TGCGCCAGCAGCCCAGCGATAGGGGCTGGGCGGTTCGGAGACTACACCTTC | TRBJ1-2 | 17 | NA | NA | TRBV5-1
CASSFGELIRADTQYF | TGCGCCAGCAGCTTTGGGGAGCTGATTAGAGCAGATACGCAGTATTTT | TRBJ2-3 | 16 | NA | NA | TRBV5-1
CASSYSNPGTAYEQYF | TGTGCCAGCAGTTACTCGAACCCGGGGACAGCCTACGAGCAGTACTTC | TRBJ2-7 | 16 | NA | TRBD1 | TRBV6-5
CASSQERGGAFHSSTDTQYF | TGTGCCAGCAGCCAAGAGCGCGGGGGGGCCTTTCATTCTAGCACAGATACGCAGTATTTT | TRBJ2-3 | 20 | NA | TRBD2 | TRBV4-2
CAWSVGRGNTEAFF | TGTGCCTGGAGTGTAGGCAGGGGGAACACTGAAGCTTTCTTT | TRBJ1-1 | 14 | NA | NA | TRBV30
CASSQGENTEAFF | TGTGCCAGCTCACAGGGGGAAAACACTGAAGCTTTCTTT | TRBJ1-1 | 13 | NA | NA | TRBV18
CASNPGAGENTDTQYF | TGCGCCAGCAACCCTGGGGCGGGAGAGAATACAGATACGCAGTATTTT | TRBJ2-3 | 16 | once | TRBD2 | TRBV10-1
CASGFKTKPVGQRNSYEQYF | TGTGCCAGCGGTTTTAAAACGAAGCCGGTAGGACAGAGAAATTCCTACGAGCAGTACTTC | TRBJ2-7 | 20 | NA | NA | TRBV6-4
CASRPKLTGYSYEQYF | TGTGCCAGCAGGCCGAAATTGACAGGGTACTCCTACGAGCAGTACTTC | TRBJ2-7 | 16 | NA | TRBD1 | TRBV2
CASRFDSYNSPLHF | TGTGCCAGCAGATTCGACAGCTATAATTCACCCCTCCACTTT | TRBJ1-6 | 14 | NA | NA | TRBV7-6
CASSLRRTTLRRYF | TGTGCCAGCAGCTTACGCCGGACAACTCTACGACGGTACTTC | TRBJ2-7 | 14 | NA | NA | TRBV7-2
CASSVSGSSYNEQFF | TGTGCCAGCAGTGTTAGCGGGAGCTCCTACAATGAGCAGTTCTTC | TRBJ2-1 | 15 | NA | TRBD2 | TRBV6-1
CASSLGLGENYGYTF | TGTGCCAGCAGCCTAGGATTAGGGGAAAACTATGGCTACACCTTC | TRBJ1-2 | 15 | NA | NA | TRBV11-2
CASSRLAEPYEQYF | TGTGCCAGTAGTAGACTAGCGGAACCCTACGAGCAGTACTTC | TRBJ2-7 | 14 | NA | TRBD2 | TRBV19
CSVVGTSGSMVSYEQYF | TGCAGCGTTGTCGGGACTAGCGGGAGCATGGTATCCTACGAGCAGTACTTC | TRBJ2-7 | 17 | few | TRBD2 | TRBV29-1
CAWRWHSGANVLTF | TGTGCCTGGAGATGGCACTCTGGGGCCAACGTCCTGACTTTC | TRBJ2-6 | 14 | NA | NA | TRBV30
CASSPRQGANGYTF | TGTGCCAGCTCACCAAGACAGGGGGCTAATGGCTACACCTTC | TRBJ1-2 | 14 | NA | TRBD1 | TRBV18
CASSGGTSRFYNEQFF | TGTGCCAGCAGTGGGGGGACTAGCCGTTTTTACAATGAGCAGTTCTTC | TRBJ2-1 | 16 | NA | TRBD2 | TRBV6-4
CASSLNPPEGNQPQHF | TGTGCCAGCAGTTTAAACCCGCCAGAAGGCAATCAGCCCCAGCATTTT | TRBJ1-5 | 16 | NA | NA | TRBV27
CASSYTGREAFF | TGTGCCAGTAGTTATACAGGGAGAGAAGCTTTCTTT | TRBJ1-1 | 12 | NA | NA | TRBV19
CASSLRRRGSQPQHF | TGTGCCAGCAGCTTACGACGTCGCGGGTCGCAGCCCCAGCATTTT | TRBJ1-5 | 15 | NA | NA | TRBV7-2
CASSENRGRNQPQHF | TGTGCCAGCAGTGAAAACAGGGGACGCAATCAGCCCCAGCATTTT | TRBJ1-5 | 15 | NA | TRBD1 | TRBV6-1
CASTRQGSGGTEAFF | TGTGCCAGCACCCGACAGGGGTCGGGGGGCACTGAAGCTTTCTTT | TRBJ1-1 | 15 | NA | TRBD1 | TRBV6-5
CASSITAGAYGYTF | TGTGCCAGTAGTATAACGGCAGGGGCCTATGGCTACACCTTC | TRBJ1-2 | 14 | NA | NA | TRBV19
CATSTYTGGRSAFF | TGTGCCACCAGCACCTACACAGGGGGAAGATCAGCTTTCTTT | TRBJ1-1 | 14 | NA | TRBD1 | TRBV15
CASSESWPTLSNEKLFF | TGCGCCAGCAGTGAGTCGTGGCCGACTCTATCTAATGAAAAACTGTTTTTT | TRBJ1-4 | 17 | NA | NA | TRBV10-2
CASRRTSGRLLTDTQYF | TGTGCCAGCCGGCGGACTAGCGGGAGGCTTCTGACAGATACGCAGTATTTT | TRBJ2-3 | 17 | NA | TRBD2 | TRBV4-2
CASSLAGGRNTQYF | TGTGCCAGCAGTCTAGCGGGGGGGCGGAATACGCAGTATTTT | TRBJ2-3 | 14 | NA | TRBD2 | TRBV6-1
CASNRGGANYGYTF | TGTGCCAGCAACCGGGGGGGAGCTAACTATGGCTACACCTTC | TRBJ1-2 | 14 | NA | NA | TRBV9
CASSSPPEASGNEQFF | TGTGCCAGCAGCTCCCCTCCCGAGGCTAGCGGAAATGAGCAGTTCTTC | TRBJ2-1 | 16 | NA | TRBD2 | TRBV13
CASSLAGQGEKLFF | TGTGCCAGCAGCTTAGCCGGGCAGGGGGAAAAACTGTTTTTT | TRBJ1-4 | 14 | NA | NA | TRBV7-9
CASSPGQNQPQHF | TGTGCCAGCTCACCAGGGCAGAATCAGCCCCAGCATTTT | TRBJ1-5 | 13 | NA | NA | TRBV18
CASSALDRGLNYGYTF | TGTGCCAGCAGCGCCCTAGATAGGGGCCTTAACTATGGCTACACCTTC | TRBJ1-2 | 16 | NA | NA | TRBV9
CASSQSGTSGTYNEQFF | TGTGCCAGCAGCCAGTCCGGGACTAGCGGGACCTACAATGAGCAGTTCTTC | TRBJ2-1 | 17 | NA | TRBD2 | TRBV4-2
CASSTRRGFQPQHF | TGTGCCAGCAGTACCCGCAGGGGATTTCAGCCCCAGCATTTT | TRBJ1-5 | 14 | once | NA | TRBV6-5
CASSPTRETQYF | TGTGCCAGCAGCCCGACTAGAGAGACCCAGTACTTC | TRBJ2-5 | 12 | NA | NA | TRBV11-2
CASSPLGRGPTEAFF | TGTGCCAGCAGTCCCTTGGGCAGGGGGCCGACTGAAGCTTTCTTT | TRBJ1-1 | 15 | NA | TRBD1 | TRBV27
CASSQGEGGWYEQYF | TGCGCCAGCAGCCAAGGAGAAGGGGGCTGGTACGAGCAGTACTTC | TRBJ2-7 | 15 | once | TRBD1 | TRBV4-1
CASSLTGGTTGELFF | TGTGCCAGCAGCTTGACGGGAGGGACCACCGGGGAGCTGTTTTTT | TRBJ2-2 | 15 | NA | TRBD2 | TRBV27
CASSLVLLAGNSYNEQFF | TGTGCCAGCAGCTTAGTCCTTCTAGCGGGGAACTCCTACAATGAGCAGTTCTTC | TRBJ2-1 | 18 | NA | TRBD2 | TRBV7-2
CASSLQAGYTF | TGTGCCAGCAGCTTGCAGGCTGGCTACACCTTC | TRBJ1-2 | 11 | once | NA | TRBV5-6
CASSFFGEGASVNTEAFF | TGCGCCAGCAGCTTTTTCGGGGAAGGAGCGTCGGTGAACACTGAAGCTTTCTTT | TRBJ1-1 | 18 | NA | NA | TRBV5-1
CASSPGAGREQYF | TGTGCCAGCTCACCAGGGGCAGGGAGGGAGCAGTACTTC | TRBJ2-7 | 13 | NA | NA | TRBV18
CASSSLRGTNEKLFF | TGTGCCAGCAGCTCCTTACGGGGTACTAATGAAAAACTGTTTTTT | TRBJ1-4 | 15 | NA | NA | TRBV11-2
CAIRLEGGLGGTDTQYF | TGTGCCATCCGTCTTGAGGGCGGACTAGGTGGTACAGATACGCAGTATTTT | TRBJ2-3 | 17 | NA | TRBD2 | TRBV10-3
CASRPSGSVYNEQFF | TGCGCCAGCCGACCGAGCGGGAGTGTCTACAATGAGCAGTTCTTC | TRBJ2-1 | 15 | NA | TRBD2 | TRBV4-1
CASSGRQEDSPLHF | TGTGCCAGCAGTGGACGACAGGAGGACTCACCCCTCCACTTT | TRBJ1-6 | 14 | NA | NA | TRBV6-5